The 2 T cell receptor beta chains below all came from one sample that was sequenced in a study of T cells after posttransplantation cyclophosphamide. Here immunoSEQ multiplex PCR was the method, and the copy in TCRdb shows in-frame clones only, minus some. The sample lists 10,000 to 15,000 clones, approximately 82% occurring once. Control samples came 1 year after myeloablative marrow transplants with methotrexate plus calcineurin inhibitor. Sequenced material: PBMCs, taken roughly 370 days after allogeneic stem cell transplant with calcineurin inhibitor and methotrexate. These receptor sequences come from a young adult male patient who received an allogeneic stem cell transplant from an unrelated donor, was CMV-positive, and had acute GVHD only. Some T cells may be supplied by the graft donor.

The chain is built from TRBV11-3 and TRBJ2-3, with a possible D match to TRBD2 (5 bases). Trimming removed 4 bases from V and 0 bases from J, with 11 bases in between. Germline V gene lookup returns CDR1 SGHNT and CDR2 YENEEA. The CDR3 extends over 15 amino acids. The CDR3 region is CASSSDGVSTDTQYF. In nucleotides, the CDR3 is TGTGCCAGCAGCTCCGACGGGGTTAGCACAGATACGCAGTATTTT.

The J gene is TRBJ2-7, the V gene TRBV2; D gene unclear. CDR3 length: 13 amino acids. Trimming removed 3 bases from V and 3 bases from J, with 9 bases in between. In germline, CDR1 is SNHLY, CDR2 FYNNEI. The CDR3 reads CASSDLTYYEQYF. The CDR3 DNA sequence: TGTGCCAGCAGTGACCTTACCTACTACGAGCAGTACTTC.